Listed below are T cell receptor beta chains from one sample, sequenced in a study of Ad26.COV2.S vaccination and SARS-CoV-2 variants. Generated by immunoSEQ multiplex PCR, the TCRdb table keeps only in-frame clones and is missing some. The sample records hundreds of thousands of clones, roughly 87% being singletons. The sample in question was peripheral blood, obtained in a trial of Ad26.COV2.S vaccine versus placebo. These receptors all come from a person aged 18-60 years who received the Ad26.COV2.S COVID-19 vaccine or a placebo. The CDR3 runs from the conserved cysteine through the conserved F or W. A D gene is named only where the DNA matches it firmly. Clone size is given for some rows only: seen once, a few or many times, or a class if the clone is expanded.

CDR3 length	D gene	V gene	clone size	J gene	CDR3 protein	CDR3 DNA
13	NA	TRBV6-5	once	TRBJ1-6	CASKGTINSPLHF	TGTGCCAGCAAGGGGACTATTAATTCACCCCTCCACTTT
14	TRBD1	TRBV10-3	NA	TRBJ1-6	CATDRSSYNSPLHF	TGTGCCACGGACAGGAGCTCCTATAATTCACCCCTCCACTTT
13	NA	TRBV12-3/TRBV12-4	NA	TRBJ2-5	CASSTGMGETQYF	TGTGCCAGCAGCACAGGGATGGGAGAGACCCAGTACTTC
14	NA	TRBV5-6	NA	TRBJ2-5	CASSWGAAQETQYF	TGTGCCAGCAGCTGGGGGGCAGCCCAAGAGACCCAGTACTTC
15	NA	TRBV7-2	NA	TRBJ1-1	CASSWAAGSNTEAFF	TGTGCCAGCAGCTGGGCGGCAGGGTCTAACACTGAAGCTTTCTTT
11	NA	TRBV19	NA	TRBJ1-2	CASSQGDGYTF	TGTGCCAGTAGTCAGGGTGATGGCTACACCTTC
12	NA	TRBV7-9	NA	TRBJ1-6	CASRLEGSPLHF	TGTGCCAGCAGATTAGAGGGTTCACCCCTCCACTTT
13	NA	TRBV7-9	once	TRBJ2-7	CASSFQGPAEQYF	TGTGCCAGCAGCTTTCAGGGTCCGGCCGAGCAGTACTTC
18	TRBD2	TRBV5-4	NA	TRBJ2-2	CASSFGLAGGPNTGELFF	TGTGCCAGCAGCTTTGGACTAGCGGGGGGACCGAACACCGGGGAGCTGTTTTTT
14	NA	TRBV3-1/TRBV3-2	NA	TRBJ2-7	CASSQTQEVYEQYF	TGTGCCAGCAGCCAAACCCAAGAGGTCTACGAGCAGTACTTC
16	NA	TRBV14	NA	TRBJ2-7	CASSQVYSAGPYEQYF	TGTGCCAGCAGCCAAGTATACTCGGCAGGGCCCTACGAGCAGTACTTC
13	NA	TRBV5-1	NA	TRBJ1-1	CASSRYLRGEAFF	TGCGCCAGCAGCCGATATCTCAGGGGTGAAGCTTTCTTT
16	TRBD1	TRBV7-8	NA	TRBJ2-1	CASSLRGTATYNEQFF	TGTGCCAGCAGCTTAAGGGGGACAGCTACATACAATGAGCAGTTCTTC
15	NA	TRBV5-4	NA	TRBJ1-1	CASSVVGVPGTEAFF	TGTGCCAGCAGCGTCGTCGGGGTCCCGGGGACTGAAGCTTTCTTT
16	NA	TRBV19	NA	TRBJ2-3	CASSNPLAQRTDTQYF	TGTGCCAGTAGTAATCCACTAGCCCAGAGAACAGATACGCAGTATTTT
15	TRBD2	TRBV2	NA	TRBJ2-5	CASSISGGMTETQYF	TGTGCCAGCAGCATTAGCGGGGGTATGACAGAGACCCAGTACTTC
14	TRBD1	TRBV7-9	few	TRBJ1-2	CASSLPTGGYGYTF	TGTGCCAGCAGCCTCCCGACAGGGGGCTATGGCTACACCTTC
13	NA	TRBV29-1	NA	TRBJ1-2	CSLYLGGGYGYTF	TGCAGCCTCTATTTGGGGGGCGGCTATGGCTACACCTTC
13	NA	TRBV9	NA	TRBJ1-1	CASSVGTNTEAFF	TGTGCCAGCAGCGTAGGGACGAACACTGAAGCTTTCTTT
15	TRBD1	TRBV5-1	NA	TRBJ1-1	CASSNRDRGHTEAFF	TGCGCCAGCAGCAACCGGGACAGGGGACACACTGAAGCTTTCTTT
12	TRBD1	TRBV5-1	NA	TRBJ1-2	CASSQGTADYTF	TGCGCCAGCAGCCAAGGGACAGCAGACTACACCTTC
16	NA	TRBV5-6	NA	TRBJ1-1	CASSLDAWGGNTEAFF	TGTGCCAGCAGCTTGGATGCCTGGGGCGGGAACACTGAAGCTTTCTTT
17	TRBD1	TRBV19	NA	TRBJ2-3	CASSTLGQGFGADTQYF	TGTGCCAGTAGTACCCTCGGACAGGGGTTCGGCGCAGATACGCAGTATTTT
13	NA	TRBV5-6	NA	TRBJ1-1	CASSAARNTEAFF	TGTGCCAGCAGCGCGGCCAGGAACACTGAAGCTTTCTTT
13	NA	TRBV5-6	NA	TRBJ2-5	CASSRQGGETQYF	TGTGCCAGCAGTCGACAGGGAGGAGAGACCCAGTACTTC
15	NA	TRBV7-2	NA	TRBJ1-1	CASTKTGNLNTEAFF	TGTGCCAGCACTAAAACCGGGAATTTGAACACTGAAGCTTTCTTT
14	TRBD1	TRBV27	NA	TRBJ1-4	CASRGTGVGEKLFF	TGTGCCAGCAGGGGGACAGGGGTAGGAGAAAAACTGTTTTTT
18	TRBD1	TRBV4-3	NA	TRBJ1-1	CASSQWDRGEIMNTEAFF	TGCGCCAGCAGCCAATGGGACAGGGGGGAGATCATGAACACTGAAGCTTTCTTT
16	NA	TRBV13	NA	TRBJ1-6	CASRILRNGRNSPLHF	TGTGCCAGCAGGATATTGCGGAATGGACGAAATTCACCCCTCCACTTT
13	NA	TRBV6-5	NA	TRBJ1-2	CASSYPGGNGYTF	TGTGCCAGCAGTTACCCCGGTGGCAATGGCTACACCTTC
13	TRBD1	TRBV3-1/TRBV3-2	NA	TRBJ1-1	CASSLPGGPEAFF	TGTGCCAGCAGCCTTCCAGGGGGTCCTGAAGCTTTCTTT
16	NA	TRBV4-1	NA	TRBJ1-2	CASSRPGSRANYGYTF	TGCGCCAGCAGCCGCCCCGGGAGCAGAGCTAACTATGGCTACACCTTC
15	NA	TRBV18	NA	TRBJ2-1	CASSRLRSSYNEQFF	TGTGCCAGCTCCCGCTTGAGGAGCTCCTACAATGAGCAGTTCTTC
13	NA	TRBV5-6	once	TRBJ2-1	CASNRLADNEQFF	TGTGCCAGCAACCGGTTGGCAGACAATGAGCAGTTCTTC
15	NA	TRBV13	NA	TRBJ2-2	CASSSDRRPGGELFF	TGTGCCAGCAGCTCCGACAGGCGGCCCGGCGGGGAGCTGTTTTTT
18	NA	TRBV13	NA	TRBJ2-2	CASSLLPDREGSTGELFF	TGTGCCAGCAGCTTACTCCCCGACAGAGAGGGTTCTACCGGGGAGCTGTTTTTT
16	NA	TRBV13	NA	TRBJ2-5	CASSTRQEIKWETQYF	TGTGCCAGCAGCACCCGACAGGAAATAAAGTGGGAGACCCAGTACTTC
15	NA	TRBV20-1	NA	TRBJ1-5	CSASARRAGNQPQHF	TGCAGTGCTAGTGCCCGGAGGGCCGGCAATCAGCCCCAGCATTTT
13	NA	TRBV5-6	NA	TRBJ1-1	CASSLALETEAFF	TGTGCCAGCAGCTTGGCTTTGGAGACTGAAGCTTTCTTT